The 11 T cell receptor beta chains below were found in one sample sequenced in a study of OX40 agonist ivuxolimab in advanced cancers. Assay: immunoSEQ multiplex PCR; the TCRdb copy retains only in-frame clones and omits some. This sample carries about 50,000 clones, more than 75% of them seen once, and the ten largest clones take 3.9%. This specimen consisted of CD4+ or CD8+ T cells sorted from blood, obtained in a trial of the OX40 agonist ivuxolimab. The receptors here all came from an adult with an advanced solid tumor such as melanoma, head and neck, liver or kidney cancer.

This clone was observed once. The rearrangement links TRBV27 to TRBJ1-1; 7 bases are shared with TRBD1. From germline, CDR1 is MNHEY and CDR2 SMNVEV (reference sequence). The CDR3 runs 17 residues. The V gene end was trimmed by 5 bases and the J gene end by 3 bases; junction bases not matched to a gene: 15. CDR3 sequence: CASSTDRDRGSYTEAFF. The CDR3 nucleotides read TGTGCCAGCAGTACAGACAGGGATCGCGGATCGTACACTGAAGCTTTCTTT.

The genes are TRBV5-1 and TRBJ2-2, with D possibly being TRBD1 or TRBD2 (5 bases each). Trimming removed 6 bases at V and 5 bases at J, with 14 bases between. The CDR3 is 14 amino acids. Germline V CDR1 and CDR2: SGHRS, YFSETQ. In nucleotides, the CDR3 is TGCGCCAGCAAGGTGGGAGCAGGGACCGGGGAGCTGTTTTTT. This codes for CASKVGAGTGELFF.

The chain couples TRBV7-9 to TRBJ1-5; tentative D call: TRBD1 (6 bases). CDR1 and CDR2 from the germline V gene are SEHNR and FQNEAQ (reference sequence). This CDR3 region has 17 residues. Trimming stripped 1 base from V and 7 bases from J, with 20 bases between. Here the CDR3 reads CASSLEWVGGSVQPQHF. The CDR3 nucleotides are TGTGCCAGCAGCTTAGAATGGGTGGGGGGCTCTGTCCAGCCCCAGCATTTT. The complete variable domain, with remaining parts taken from reference TRBV7-9 and TRBJ1-5, reads DTGVSQNPRHKITKRGQNVTFRCDPISEHNRLYWYRQTLGQGPEFLTYFQNEAQLEKSRLLSDRFSAERPKGSFSTLEIQRTEQGDSAMYLCASSLEWVGGSVQPQHFGDGTRLSIL.

The rearrangement links TRBV5-4 to TRBJ2-1, with TRBD1 matching 7 bases. The V gene's germline CDR1 is SGHNT and CDR2 YYREEE (reference sequence). The CDR3 has 14 amino acids. The J segment lost 10 bases and the V segment lost 2 bases, leaving 9 bases of the junction unmatched. CDR3: CASSFERQGSEQFF. Here the CDR3 DNA reads TGTGCCAGCAGCTTCGAAAGACAGGGTAGCGAGCAGTTCTTC.

This clone was counted a few times. This chain uses TRBV15 with TRBJ2-3; 8 positions agree with TRBD2. J lost 3 bases, V lost 8 bases, and 7 bases had no gene match. The CDR3 sequence is 14 residues long. The germline gives CDR1 LNHNV, CDR2 YYDKDF (reference sequence). The CDR3 DNA is TGTGCCACCGAGGGGAGCGGGAGTACAGATACGCAGTATTTT. Translated: CATEGSGSTDTQYF.

This clone occurred once. The V gene is TRBV7-2, the J gene TRBJ1-6; no reliable D call. Germline V gives CDR1 SGHTA, CDR2 FQGNSA. Trimming shortened V by 3 bases and J by 5 bases, and 2 bases separated the two germline ends. The CDR3 covers 12 residues. The CDR3 sequence is CASSFNNSPLHF. The CDR3 coding sequence is TGTGCCAGCAGCTTCAATAATTCACCCCTCCACTTT.

This rearrangement joins TRBV5-1 to TRBJ2-5; weak D call: TRBD2 (5 bases). V lost 6 bases and J lost 2, with 14 bases in between. The CDR3 loop spans 14 amino acids. Germline loops: CDR1 SGHRS, CDR2 YFSETQ. This chain's CDR3 is CASTRPGVQETQYF. The CDR3 DNA sequence: TGCGCCAGCACCCGACCCGGGGTACAAGAGACCCAGTACTTC.

The rearrangement links TRBV11-2 to TRBJ1-3, with 7 bases matching TRBD1. This CDR3 has 16 amino acids. Trimming at V came to 5 bases and at J to 0 bases, leaving 7 bases not matched to a gene. Germline CDR1 is SGHAT and CDR2 is FQNNGV. CDR3 nucleotides: TGTGCCAGCAGCGCGACAGGGAAGAGCTCTGGAAACACCATATATTTT. Translated, it gives CASSATGKSSGNTIYF.

The chain uses TRBV7-8 and TRBJ2-1; D is possibly TRBD1 or TRBD2 (5 bases each). The V end lost 3 bases, the J end lost 9 bases, and 15 bases lay between the germline ends. The germline CDR1 and CDR2 sequences are SGHVS and FQNEAQ. The CDR3 is 14 amino acids. The CDR3 bases are TGTGCCAGCAGCTTGGGGACCCGGGGCGGTGAGCAGTTCTTC. This codes for CASSLGTRGGEQFF.

This chain connects TRBV9 to TRBJ1-2; D is unclear. The CDR3 runs to 15 residues. In germline, CDR1 is SGDLS, CDR2 YYNGEE. Trimming shortened V by 1 base and J by 1 base, and 11 bases separated the two germline ends. The CDR3 region has the DNA TGTGCCAGCAGCGTAAATAGAGGGATTAACTATGGCTACACCTTC. As protein: CASSVNRGINYGYTF.

The chain joins TRBV5-6 to TRBJ1-4; no clear D. Germline V gene sequence: CDR1 SGHDT, CDR2 YYEEEE. This CDR3 spans 15 amino acids. V shed 2 bases and J shed 4 bases, with 12 bases lying between them. The CDR3 here is CASSFLPSGNEKLFF. In DNA, the CDR3 is TGTGCCAGCAGCTTCTTACCGAGCGGTAATGAAAAACTGTTTTTT.